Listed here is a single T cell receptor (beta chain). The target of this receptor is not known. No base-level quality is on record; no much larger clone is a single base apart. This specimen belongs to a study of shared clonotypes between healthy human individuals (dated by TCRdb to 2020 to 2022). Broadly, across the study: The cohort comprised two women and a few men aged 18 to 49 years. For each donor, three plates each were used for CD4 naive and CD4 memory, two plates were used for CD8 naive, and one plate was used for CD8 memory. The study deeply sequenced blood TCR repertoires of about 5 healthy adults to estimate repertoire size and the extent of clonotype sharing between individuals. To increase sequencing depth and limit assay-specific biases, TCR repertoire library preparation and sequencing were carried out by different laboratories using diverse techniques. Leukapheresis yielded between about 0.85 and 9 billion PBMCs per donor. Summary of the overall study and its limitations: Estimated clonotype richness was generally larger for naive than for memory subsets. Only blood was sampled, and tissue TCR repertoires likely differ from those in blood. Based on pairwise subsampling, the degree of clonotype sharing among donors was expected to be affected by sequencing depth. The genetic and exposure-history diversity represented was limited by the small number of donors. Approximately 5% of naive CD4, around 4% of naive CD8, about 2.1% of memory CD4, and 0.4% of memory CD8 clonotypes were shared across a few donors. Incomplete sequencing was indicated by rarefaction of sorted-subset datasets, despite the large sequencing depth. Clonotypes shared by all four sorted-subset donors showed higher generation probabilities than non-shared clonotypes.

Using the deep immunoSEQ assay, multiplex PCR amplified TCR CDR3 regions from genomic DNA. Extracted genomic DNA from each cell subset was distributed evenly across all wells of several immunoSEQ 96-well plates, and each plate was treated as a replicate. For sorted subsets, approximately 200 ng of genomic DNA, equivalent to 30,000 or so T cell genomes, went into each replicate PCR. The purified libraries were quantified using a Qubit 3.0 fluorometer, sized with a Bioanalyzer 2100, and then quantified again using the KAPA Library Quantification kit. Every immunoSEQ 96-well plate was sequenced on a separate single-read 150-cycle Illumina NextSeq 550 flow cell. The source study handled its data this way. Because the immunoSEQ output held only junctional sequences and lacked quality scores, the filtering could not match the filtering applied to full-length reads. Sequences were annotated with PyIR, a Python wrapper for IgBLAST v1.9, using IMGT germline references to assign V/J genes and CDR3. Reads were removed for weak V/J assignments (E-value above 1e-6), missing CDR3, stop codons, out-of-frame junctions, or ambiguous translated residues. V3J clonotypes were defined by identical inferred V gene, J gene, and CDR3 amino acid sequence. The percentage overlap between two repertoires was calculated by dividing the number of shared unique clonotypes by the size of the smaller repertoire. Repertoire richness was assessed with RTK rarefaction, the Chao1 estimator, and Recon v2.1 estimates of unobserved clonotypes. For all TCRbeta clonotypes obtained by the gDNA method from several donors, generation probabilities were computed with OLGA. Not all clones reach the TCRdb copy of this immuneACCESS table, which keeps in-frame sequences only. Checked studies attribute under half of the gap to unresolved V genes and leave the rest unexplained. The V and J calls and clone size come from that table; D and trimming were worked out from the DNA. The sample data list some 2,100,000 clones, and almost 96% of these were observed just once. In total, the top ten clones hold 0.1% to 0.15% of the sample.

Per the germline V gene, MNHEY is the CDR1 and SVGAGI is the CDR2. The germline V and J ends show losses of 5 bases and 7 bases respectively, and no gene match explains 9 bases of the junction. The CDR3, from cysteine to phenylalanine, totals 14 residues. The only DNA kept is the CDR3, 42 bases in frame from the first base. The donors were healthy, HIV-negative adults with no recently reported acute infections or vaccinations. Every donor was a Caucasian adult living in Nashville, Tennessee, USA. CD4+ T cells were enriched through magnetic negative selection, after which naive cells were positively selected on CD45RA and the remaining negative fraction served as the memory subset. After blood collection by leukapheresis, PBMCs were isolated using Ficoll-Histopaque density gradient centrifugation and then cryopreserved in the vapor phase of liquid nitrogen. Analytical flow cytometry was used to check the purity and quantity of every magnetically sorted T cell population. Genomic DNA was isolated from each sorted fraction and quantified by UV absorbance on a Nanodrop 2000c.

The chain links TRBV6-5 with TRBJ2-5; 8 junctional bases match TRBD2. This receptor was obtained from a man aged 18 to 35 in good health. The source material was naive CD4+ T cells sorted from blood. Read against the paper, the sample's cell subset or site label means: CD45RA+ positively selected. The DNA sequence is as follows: TGTGCCAGCAGTCCGACAGCGGGAGCAGTGACCCAGTACTTC. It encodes CASSPTAGAVTQYF.